These 13 T cell receptor beta chains originate from one sample sequenced in a study of T-cell reconstitution after alpha-beta-depleted transplantation in children. Preparing the TCRbeta library involved the use of unique molecular identifiers. One entry per CDR3 protein results from TCRdb running MiXCR on the PCR reads. Of hundreds of thousands of distinct CDR3 sequences in the sample, 9.5% to 15% were seen once. The sequenced sample was PBMCs from the stem cell graft donor, obtained from the stem cell graft. The receptors originated from a human donor who donated a stem cell graft to a child with combined immunodeficiency.

The chain is built from TRBV23-1 and TRBJ2-7; tentatively, D is TRBD1 or TRBD2 (6 bases each). TRBV23-1 is classed as an ORF, of uncertain function. The CDR3 sequence is 15 residues long. Trimming took off 3 bases at V and 6 bases at J, with 18 bases between the two ends. CDR3 sequence (DNA): TGCGCCAGCAGTCAGCCCCGGGGGCCAAGAGGCGAGCAGTACTTC. It codes for CASSQPRGPRGEQYF.

A few counts support this clonotype. The gene calls are TRBV20-1 and TRBJ2-7; either TRBD1 or TRBD2 may fit D (5 bases each). The CDR3 contains 12 residues. The ends were cut back, 7 bases at V and 5 bases at J, with 15 bases in the middle. Germline CDR1 reads DFQATT; CDR2 reads SNEGSKA (reference sequence). The CDR3 region is CSGSPRGDEQYF. The CDR3 DNA reads TGCAGTGGCTCGCCCCGAGGGGACGAGCAGTACTTC.

J is TRBJ2-5 and V is TRBV29-1; 12 nucleotides align to TRBD2. V was clipped by 3 bases and J by 4 bases; unmatched bases: 6. CDR1 and CDR2 (germline): SQVTM, ANQGSEA. The CDR3 is 15 amino acids. The CDR3 region is CSVDQGGLAGETQYF. CDR3 bases: TGCAGCGTTGACCAAGGGGGACTAGCGGGAGAGACCCAGTACTTC.

This clonotype showed up just a few times. The chain uses TRBV10-3 and TRBJ2-7; 7 bases map to TRBD1. Germline CDR1 and CDR2: ENHRY and SYGVKD. The CDR3 has 13 amino acids. V dropped 5 bases and J dropped 2; count of bases not matched to a gene: 3. The chain's CDR3 is CAISQGVTYEQYF. For the CDR3, the DNA is TGTGCCATCAGTCAGGGGGTCACCTACGAGCAGTACTTC.

This clonotype was recorded a few times. The chain joins TRBV4-3 to TRBJ2-3, with a tentative D call TRBD2 (7 bases). In germline, CDR1 is LGHNA, CDR2 YSLEER. The CDR3 runs 17 residues. V was pared by 4 bases and J by 1 base, with 18 bases between. The CDR3 spells CASSPQGRGLGTDTQYF. The CDR3 DNA follows: TGCGCCAGCAGCCCCCAAGGGCGGGGGCTGGGCACAGATACGCAGTATTTT.

This clonotype appeared many times. The chain employs TRBV7-8 and TRBJ2-3, with TRBD2 matching 8 bases. Per germline, CDR1 SGHVS and CDR2 FQNEAQ. Trimming took 7 bases from V and 5 from J; bases not matched to a gene: 17. There are 17 residues in the CDR3. DNA for the CDR3: TGTGCCAGCACCGGGGGTCCTGGAGCGGGAGTAAGAGATACGCAGTATTTT. Its translation: CASTGGPGAGVRDTQYF. The full variable domain, its missing parts supplied by reference TRBV7-8 and TRBJ2-3, is GAGVSQSPRYKVAKRGQDVALRCDPISGHVSLFWYQQALGQGPEFLTYFQNEAQLDKSGLPSDRFFAERPEGSVSTLKIQRTQQEDSAVYLCASTGGPGAGVRDTQYFGPGTRLTVL.

This chain connects TRBV7-9 to TRBJ1-1, with TRBD1 as a possible D gene (5 bases). The CDR3 extends over 14 amino acids. V was clipped by 8 bases and J by 0 bases, with 13 bases between them. Germline V gene data show CDR1 as SEHNR and CDR2 as FQNEAQ (reference sequence). The CDR3 DNA is TGTGCCAGCGGCTCGGGACTCCTGAACACTGAAGCTTTCTTT. Amino acids: CASGSGLLNTEAFF.

This clonotype has at least ten counts. The chain joins TRBV7-2 to TRBJ1-1; no clear D gene. Germline V gene lookup returns CDR1 SGHTA and CDR2 FQGNSA. The CDR3 is 11 amino acids. Trimming pared 9 bases from V and 8 bases from J, leaving 13 bases between. CDR3 nucleotide sequence: TGTGCCAGTCGGGGAGTCCGCGAAGCTTTCTTT. Translation gives CASRGVREAFF.

V is TRBV2 and J is TRBJ2-7, with 8 bases lining up with TRBD2. V was clipped by 5 bases and J by 4 bases; unmatched bases: 10. This CDR3 comprises 15 residues. Germline V gene lookup returns CDR1 SNHLY and CDR2 FYNNEI. As DNA, the CDR3 is TGTGCCAGCAGTAGCTCCGGGACTAGGGCGTACGAGCAGTACTTC. Its protein product is CASSSSGTRAYEQYF.

This clonotype was recorded many times. The J gene is TRBJ2-5, the V gene TRBV12-3 or TRBV12-4; D not certain. The CDR3 has 13 residues. The V and J ends lost 3 bases and 4 bases respectively, with 9 bases between them. CDR3 loop: CASSFGVGETQYF. CDR3 DNA sequence: TGTGCCAGCAGTTTTGGGGTTGGAGAGACCCAGTACTTC.

The sample holds a few counts of this clonotype. The rearrangement links TRBV12-3 or TRBV12-4 to TRBJ1-1; tentatively, D is TRBD1 (5 bases). The V end was cut by 3 bases, the J end by 4 bases, with 12 bases between. CDR3 length: 14 residues. CDR3 nucleotides: TGTGCCAGCAGTTTCGGGGGGAGGGGCACTGAAGCTTTCTTT. Translated: CASSFGGRGTEAFF.

This clonotype was observed at least ten times. This chain joins TRBV5-1 and TRBJ2-5, with unresolved D. Trimming stripped 0 bases from V and 6 bases from J, with 6 bases between. Germline V CDR1 and CDR2: SGHRS, YFSETQ. The CDR3 is 12 amino acids. The CDR3 nucleotides read TGCGCCAGCAGCTTGGACGGTCAGACCCAGTACTTC. This translates into CASSLDGQTQYF.

A few counts support this clonotype. The chain links TRBV3-1 to TRBJ2-1; no firm D call. The length of the CDR3 is 12 residues. Trimming took 3 bases from V and 10 from J, leaving 10 bases between them. Per germline, CDR1 LGHDT and CDR2 YNNKEL (reference sequence). The CDR3 nucleotides read TGTGCCAGCAGCCATACGAGTCGGGAGCAGTTCTTC. It yields the protein CASSHTSREQFF.